The present T cell receptor (beta chain) was sequenced within a study of T cells in Graves' hyperthyroidism and ophthalmopathy. The overall study: Prior to any treatment, at the point of initial diagnosis, peripheral blood was collected.

The source material, RNA transcripts, was used to amplify TCR beta CDR3 regions. The TCR CDR3 first-round RT-PCR relied on the HTBI primer set. Each CDR3 protein is one row after TCRdb ran MiXCR on the multiplex PCR reads. This table has about 340,000 distinct CDR3 sequences, over 20% appearing once. The CDR3 spans 17 residues. The germline gives CDR1 SGDLS, CDR2 YYNGEE. Unmatched junction bases numbered 6, after V lost 0 bases and J lost 0 bases. This chain uses TRBV9 with TRBJ2-1, with 7 bases fitting TRBD2. This clonotype was sampled from a woman aged 50 to 60 with Graves' hyperthyroidism. The sequencing sample was made of blood. The CDR3 coding sequence is TGTGCCAGCAGCGTAGAAGTCGGGAGGAGCTCCTACAATGAGCAGTTCTTC. It translates to CASSVEVGRSSYNEQFF.